The 25 T cell receptor beta chains below were found in one sample sequenced in a study of T-cell memory formation after mild COVID-19. MiXCR, applied by TCRdb to the 5' RACE reads, yields one record per CDR3 protein. The repertoire holds some 350,000 distinct CDR3 sequences, with roughly 13% as singletons. Sequencing was done on a sample of PBMCs or a T cell subset sorted from them (not recorded which). These receptors were taken from a young man who had mild COVID-19 (a few samples of this study predate the infection). Cell type and time point are not known.

V gene TRBV6-2 or TRBV6-3 combines with J gene TRBJ2-2; D unclear. CDR1 is MNHEY and CDR2 is SVGEGT in the germline V gene. CDR3 length: 13 residues. V lost 10 bases and J 7 bases, leaving 16 bases between the germline ends. CDR3 amino acids: CATMTYPGGELFF. The CDR3 nucleotides read TGTGCCACTATGACATATCCGGGCGGGGAGCTGTTTTTT.

This clonotype was recorded at least ten times. The CDR3 sequence is CASSQDGKANQPQHF. The DNA for the CDR3 is TGCGCCAGCAGCCAAGATGGCAAAGCCAATCAGCCCCAGCATTTT. The chain is built from TRBV4-3 and TRBJ1-5; D is undetermined. Germline CDR1 reads LGHNA; CDR2 reads YSLEER. Trimming removed 0 bases from V and 3 bases from J, with 9 bases in between. The CDR3 totals 15 residues.

This clonotype appeared a few times. The chain recombines TRBV7-2 with TRBJ2-1, with D hard to call. Trimming left V 6 bases short and J 6 bases short, with 18 bases between. Germline CDR1 is SGHTA and CDR2 is FQGNSA. The CDR3 extends over 15 amino acids. The CDR3 spells CASSPDRAVINEQFF. The CDR3, as DNA: TGTGCCAGCAGTCCGGACCGGGCGGTGATCAATGAGCAGTTCTTC.

This clonotype has ten or more counts. V is TRBV7-9 and J is TRBJ2-1; the match to TRBD2 covers 7 bases. The V and J ends lost 6 bases and 8 bases, in that order; junction bases with no gene match: 10. The CDR3 spans 14 residues. Germline CDR1 SEHNR, CDR2 FQNEAQ (reference sequence). This CDR3 is CASRRGSGVDEQFF. CDR3 bases: TGTGCCAGCAGGCGCGGGAGCGGGGTAGATGAGCAGTTCTTC.

This clonotype was counted ten times or more. The chain uses TRBV4-1 and TRBJ1-6; 8 positions match TRBD1. CDR1 and CDR2 (germline): MGHRA, YSYEKL. The CDR3 contains 15 residues. The J segment lost 10 bases and the V segment lost 2 bases, leaving 7 bases of the junction unmatched. The CDR3 here is CASSQWGQGASPLHF. The CDR3 DNA sequence: TGCGCCAGCAGCCAATGGGGCCAGGGGGCCTCACCCCTCCACTTT.

This clonotype was counted a few times. V and J are TRBV20-1 and TRBJ2-3; D uncertain. Germline V gene lookup returns CDR1 DFQATT and CDR2 SNEGSKA (reference sequence). There are 12 residues in the CDR3. V dropped 1 base and J dropped 8 bases, with 10 bases sitting between them. The DNA for the CDR3 is TGCAGTGCTAGAGTTGATCTAGGTACGCAGTATTTT. This translates into CSARVDLGTQYF.

The chain is built from TRBV27 and TRBJ1-2; D may be TRBD1 (5 bases). Looked up from germline, CDR1 is MNHEY and CDR2 is SMNVEV (reference sequence). CDR3 length: 15 amino acids. Trimming removed 2 bases from V and 7 bases from J, with 17 bases in between. CDR3 in DNA: TGTGCCAGCAGTTTAAGTTCCCTAGGGGTTGGTGGCTACACCTTC. It encodes CASSLSSLGVGGYTF.

This clonotype was seen a few times. V usage is TRBV29-1 and J usage is TRBJ2-1; D may correspond to TRBD1 or TRBD2 (5 bases each). V lost 1 base to trimming and J lost 0 bases, with 16 bases between them. CDR3 length equals 17 residues. The germline V gene has CDR1 SQVTM and CDR2 ANQGSEA. Written as DNA, the CDR3 is TGCAGCGTTGAAGGCTATCTCGCGAGGGGCTCCTACAATGAGCAGTTCTTC. Translation: CSVEGYLARGSYNEQFF.

This clonotype was detected only a few times. CDR3 region: CASSRTGSGVLETQYF. CDR3 DNA: TGTGCCAGCAGCCGAACGGGTAGCGGGGTCCTCGAGACCCAGTACTTC. This chain joins TRBV9 and TRBJ2-5; 8 bases are shared with TRBD2. Germline V CDR1 and CDR2: SGDLS, YYNGEE. Trimming cost V 4 bases and J 5 bases; bases outside gene matches: 13. The CDR3 covers 16 residues.

This clonotype was counted a few times. The V call is TRBV18, the J call TRBJ2-3; the D call may be TRBD1 or TRBD2 (6 bases each). In germline, CDR1 is KGHSH, CDR2 LQKENI. Trimming cost V 0 bases and J 0 bases, with 10 bases left between them. CDR3 length: 16 amino acids. The CDR3 is CASSPPTGTSTDTQYF. For the CDR3, the DNA is TGTGCCAGCTCACCACCAACAGGGACTAGCACAGATACGCAGTATTTT.

In its sample, this clonotype was seen a few times. The chain carries TRBV12-3 or TRBV12-4 and TRBJ2-7; perhaps TRBD1 as D (5 bases). This CDR3 is 15 amino acids long. The V end was cut by 2 bases, the J end by 3 bases, with 14 bases between. This CDR3 is CASSLTLDSLYEQYF. The DNA of the CDR3 is TGTGCCAGCAGTTTAACTCTTGACAGCCTCTACGAGCAGTACTTC.

This clonotype was picked up many times. The V gene is TRBV7-9, the J gene TRBJ1-3; D ambiguous. The CDR3 sequence is 14 residues long. Trimming took 0 bases from V and 1 from J, leaving 4 bases between them. The V gene's germline CDR1 is SEHNR and CDR2 FQNEAQ (reference sequence). CDR3 region: CASSLAGSGNTIYF. The CDR3 nucleotides are TGTGCCAGCAGCTTAGCCGGGTCTGGAAACACCATATATTTT.

J is TRBJ1-2 and V is TRBV20-1; TRBD1 matches 8 bases. The V gene end was trimmed by 5 bases and the J gene end by 7 bases; junction bases not matched to a gene: 6. Looked up from germline, CDR1 is DFQATT and CDR2 is SNEGSKA (reference sequence). The CDR3 consists of 12 residues. The CDR3 DNA reads as TGCAGTGCTCGAGCAGGGGGCGGTGGCTACACCTTC. This gives the protein CSARAGGGGYTF.

This clonotype has just a few counts. This chain joins TRBV4-2 and TRBJ2-6, with D possibly called TRBD1 or TRBD2 (6 bases each). CDR1 is LGHNA, CDR2 YNFKEQ, per germline. This CDR3 has 17 residues. Between the trimmed V and J ends, which lost 0 bases and 0 bases, there was a span of 9 bases. The CDR3 reads CASSQEGGSSGANVLTF. In DNA form, the CDR3 reads TGTGCCAGCAGCCAAGAAGGGGGGTCCTCTGGGGCCAACGTCCTGACTTTC.

The chain's CDR3 is CASSLARDNEQFF. For the CDR3, the DNA is TGTGCCAGCAGCTTAGCGCGTGACAATGAGCAGTTCTTC. The J gene is TRBJ2-1, the V gene TRBV7-2; unclear D gene. Trimming took 0 bases from V and 5 from J, leaving 5 bases between them. CDR1 and CDR2 (germline): SGHTA, FQGNSA. This CDR3 comprises 13 residues. Variable domain in full (rest from reference TRBV7-2 and TRBJ2-1): GAGVSQSPSNKVTEKGKDVELRCDPISGHTALYWYRQSLGQGLEFLIYFQGNSAPDKSGLPSDRFSAERTGGSVSTLTIQRTQQEDSAVYLCASSLARDNEQFFGPGTRLTVL.

This clonotype has only a few counts. The rearrangement links TRBV20-1 to TRBJ1-2; 7 bases align to TRBD1. V lost 3 bases and J lost 4; bases outside the gene matches: 8. This CDR3 has 14 residues. The V gene's germline CDR1 is DFQATT and CDR2 SNEGSKA (reference sequence). CDR3 nucleotides: TGCAGTGCTAGCGCGAGGGGGCGCTTCTATGGCTACACCTTC. This gives the protein CSASARGRFYGYTF.

This clonotype was detected only a few times. The chain joins TRBV7-2 to TRBJ1-1; D gene unclear. V lost 4 bases to trimming and J lost 8 bases, with 11 bases between them. In germline, CDR1 is SGHTA, CDR2 FQGNSA. The CDR3 extends over 12 amino acids. The CDR3 is CASSSRRIEAFF. In DNA form, the CDR3 reads TGTGCCAGCAGCTCCAGACGGATAGAAGCTTTCTTT.

The sample holds a few counts of this clonotype. The rearrangement links TRBV4-1 to TRBJ1-6; TRBD1 is a possible D gene (6 bases). The germline gives CDR1 MGHRA, CDR2 YSYEKL. Between the trimmed V and J ends, which lost 3 bases and 5 bases, there was a span of 11 bases. CDR3 length equals 15 residues. The CDR3 reads CASSQERTDNSPLHF. CDR3 bases: TGCGCCAGCAGCCAGGAGAGGACAGATAATTCACCCCTCCACTTT.

This clonotype was detected a few times. The chain uses TRBV7-2 and TRBJ1-3; D gene unclear. The CDR3 has 16 amino acids. Germline-derived CDR1 and CDR2 are SGHTA and FQGNSA. With 6 bases removed from V and 0 bases from J, the gap between germline ends came to 15 bases. The CDR3 protein is CASSPHQIDSGNTIYF. CDR3 DNA sequence: TGTGCCAGCAGTCCTCACCAGATAGACTCTGGAAACACCATATATTTT. The full variable domain, rest sourced from reference TRBV7-2 and TRBJ1-3, is GAGVSQSPSNKVTEKGKDVELRCDPISGHTALYWYRQSLGQGLEFLIYFQGNSAPDKSGLPSDRFSAERTGGSVSTLTIQRTQQEDSAVYLCASSPHQIDSGNTIYFGEGSWLTVV.

Written as DNA, the CDR3 is TGCAGTGCTAGAGATATTCGGACTAGCGGGGGGTCTGCTGGCGAGCAGTACTTC. Amino acids: CSARDIRTSGGSAGEQYF. The V gene is TRBV20-1, the J gene TRBJ2-7; TRBD2 agrees at 14 bases. CDR1 and CDR2 (germline): DFQATT, SNEGSKA (reference sequence). J lost 6 bases, V lost 0 bases, and 13 bases had no gene match. The CDR3 sequence is 18 residues long.

Many counts were recorded for this clonotype. This rearrangement joins TRBV5-1 to TRBJ2-1; the match to TRBD2 covers 9 bases. J gave up 7 bases and V 2 bases, and 7 bases lay outside the gene matches. The CDR3 covers 15 residues. Germline values: CDR1 SGHRS, CDR2 YFSETQ. CDR3 residues: CASSLGLASWNEQFF. CDR3 bases: TGCGCCAGCAGCTTAGGACTAGCGAGTTGGAATGAGCAGTTCTTC.

In this sample, this clonotype turned up a few times. V and J are TRBV12-3 or TRBV12-4 and TRBJ1-1, with D perhaps TRBD1 (6 bases). This CDR3 has 14 residues. V lost 3 bases to trimming and J lost 1 base, with 9 bases between them. CDR3 in DNA: TGTGCCAGCAGTTTCGGGACAACGAACACTGAAGCTTTCTTT. It codes for CASSFGTTNTEAFF.

The chain has TRBV7-8 and TRBJ2-7; 10 bases line up with TRBD2. The CDR3 totals 15 residues. Looked up from germline, CDR1 is SGHVS and CDR2 is FQNEAQ. J gave up 9 bases and V 5 bases, and 13 bases lay outside the gene matches. CDR3 in DNA: TGTGCCAGCAGCCCGGGGCCCAGCGGGGGGGCGGGGCAGTACTTC. Residues: CASSPGPSGGAGQYF. Together with reference TRBV7-8 and TRBJ2-7, the CDR3 gives the full variable domain: GAGVSQSPRYKVAKRGQDVALRCDPISGHVSLFWYQQALGQGPEFLTYFQNEAQLDKSGLPSDRFFAERPEGSVSTLKIQRTQQEDSAVYLCASSPGPSGGAGQYFGPGTRLTVT.

This clonotype was observed a few times. The V and J genes are TRBV4-1 and TRBJ2-3, with D possibly being TRBD2 (5 bases). Germline V gene lookup returns CDR1 MGHRA and CDR2 YSYEKL. V gave up 4 bases and J gave up 1 base, with 18 bases separating them. The CDR3 is 17 residues long. As DNA, the CDR3 is TGCGCCAGCAGCCCCCGGAACTCGGGAATCGGCACAGATACGCAGTATTTT. The encoded protein is CASSPRNSGIGTDTQYF.

Only a few counts were recorded for this clonotype. The genes are TRBV29-1 and TRBJ2-3; TRBD2 is a possible D gene (5 bases). The CDR3 loop spans 16 amino acids. Germline V gene lookup returns CDR1 SQVTM and CDR2 ANQGSEA. Trimming stripped 0 bases from V and 0 bases from J, with 13 bases between. CDR3 nucleotide sequence: TGCAGCGTTGAAGAAGCCACTAGGGCAAGCACAGATACGCAGTATTTT. This sequence encodes CSVEEATRASTDTQYF.